This entry is about one T cell receptor (beta chain). The antigen is undetermined. CDR1 and CDR2 from the germline V gene are SQVTM and ANQGSEA. V was pared by 4 bases and J by 5 bases, with 4 bases of the junction left unmatched. The CDR3 sequence is 13 residues long. The data belong to a study of T cell responses to AZD1222 COVID-19 vaccine. Study-level findings and limits: There were repertoire samples only from the period after the peak T cell response. A rise in Spike-specific TCR breadth and depth followed two AZD1222 doses.

Some clones are missing from TCRdb's copy, which holds only in-frame ones; the method was immunoSEQ multiplex PCR. This sample has about 68,000 clones; around nine tenths occur once, and the top ten carry roughly 8%. The starting material was peripheral blood, obtained on day 0 of AZD1222 vaccination. The receptor comes from an adult in good health. The rearrangement joins TRBV29-1 to TRBJ2-1; 8 bases agree with TRBD2. The CDR3 sequence is CSVVAGQNNEQFF. The DNA of the CDR3 is TGCAGCGTTGTAGCGGGACAAAACAATGAGCAGTTCTTC.